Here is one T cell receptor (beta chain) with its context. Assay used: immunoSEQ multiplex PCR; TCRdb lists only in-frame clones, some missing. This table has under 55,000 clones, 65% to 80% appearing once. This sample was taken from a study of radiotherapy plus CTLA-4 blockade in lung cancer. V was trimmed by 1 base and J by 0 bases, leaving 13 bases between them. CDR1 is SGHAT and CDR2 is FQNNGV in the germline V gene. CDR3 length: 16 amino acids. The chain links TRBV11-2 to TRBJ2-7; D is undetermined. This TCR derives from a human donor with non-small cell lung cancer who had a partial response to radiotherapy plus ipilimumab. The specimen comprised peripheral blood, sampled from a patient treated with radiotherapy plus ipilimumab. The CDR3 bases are TGTGCCAGCAGCTTAGGTTTCGACTGGGTCTCCTACGAGCAGTACTTC. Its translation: CASSLGFDWVSYEQYF.